The 28 T cell receptor beta chains listed next were all sequenced from one sample in a study of blood T cell repertoires in COVID-19. Method: immunoSEQ multiplex PCR; TCRdb's copy keeps in-frame clones and lacks some. Among around 200,000 clones, about 82% were seen once, and the ten largest hold roughly a tenth. The sequenced material came from peripheral blood. The receptor set was obtained from a woman aged 80 or over with acute or convalescent COVID-19.

The rearrangement links TRBV7-2 to TRBJ2-3, with D maybe TRBD1 (6 bases). V was trimmed by 3 bases and J by 5 bases, leaving 12 bases between them. The length of the CDR3 is 14 residues. In germline, CDR1 is SGHTA, CDR2 FQGNSA. The CDR3 bases are TGTGCCAGCAGCTTTTGGGGGCTGGAAGATACGCAGTATTTT. It yields the protein CASSFWGLEDTQYF.

This clone was counted a single time. For the CDR3, the DNA is TGTGCCAGCAGCGAGAGACCCGGCGGGGACAGGGCCGGAAACACCATATATTTT. Translating gives CASSERPGGDRAGNTIYF. The chain joins TRBV9 to TRBJ1-3, with 9 nucleotides matching TRBD1. The CDR3 is 18 residues long. Germline CDR1 is SGDLS and CDR2 is YYNGEE. V trimming: 3 bases; J trimming: 4 bases; junction bases outside the gene matches: 14.

This clone was detected only a few times. This chain joins TRBV29-1 and TRBJ1-5; 9 bases align to TRBD1. The CDR3 is 14 amino acids. Germline V gene data show CDR1 as SQVTM and CDR2 as ANQGSEA. V was clipped by 6 bases and J by 4 bases; unmatched bases: 7. The CDR3 loop is CSVDTGGHNQPQHF. The CDR3 nucleotides read TGCAGCGTGGATACAGGGGGCCATAATCAGCCCCAGCATTTT.

The chain is built from TRBV2 and TRBJ1-1, with unresolved D. The CDR3 runs 12 residues. Germline lookup yields CDR1 SNHLY and CDR2 FYNNEI. V was cut by 3 bases and J by 5 bases, with 7 bases left in between. The DNA for the CDR3 is TGTGCCAGCAGTGAGACTTGGACTGAAGCTTTCTTT. Its translation is CASSETWTEAFF.

This rearrangement joins TRBV11-2 to TRBJ2-3, with 8 bases identical to TRBD2. Trimming removed 8 bases from V and 3 bases from J; junction bases left unmatched: 16. CDR1 and CDR2 from the germline V gene are SGHAT and FQNNGV. The CDR3 is 17 residues long. This chain's CDR3 is CASQDPARGGGTDTQYF. The CDR3 DNA follows: TGTGCCAGCCAAGATCCGGCCCGGGGGGGCGGGACAGATACGCAGTATTTT.

In its sample, this clone was seen a few times. The chain combines TRBV29-1 with TRBJ2-7; 8 nucleotides line up with TRBD1. This CDR3 has 13 residues. The V gene's germline CDR1 is SQVTM and CDR2 ANQGSEA. The V segment lost 4 bases and the J segment 4 bases; nucleotides outside the gene matches: 6. The CDR3, as DNA: TGCAGCGTTGTGCAGGGGGCCCCATACGAGCAGTACTTC. The encoded protein is CSVVQGAPYEQYF.

In its sample, this clone was seen many times. The V call is TRBV7-3, the J call TRBJ2-1; perhaps TRBD2 as D (5 bases). V was cut by 5 bases and J by 0 bases, with 17 bases left in between. Germline CDR1 and CDR2: SGHTA and FQGTGA. The CDR3 length is 17 residues. The CDR3, as DNA: TGTGCCAGCAGCCCCGTCGGAGGCGGTGGCTCCTACAATGAGCAGTTCTTC. It codes for CASSPVGGGGSYNEQFF.

The chain recombines TRBV30 with TRBJ2-1, with 7 bases that match TRBD1. The CDR3 runs to 13 residues. CDR1 is GTSNPN, CDR2 SVGIG, per germline (reference sequence). V lost 6 bases and J lost 8; bases outside the gene matches: 10. CDR3 loop: CACPRQGTDEQFF. In nucleotides, the CDR3 is TGTGCCTGTCCGAGACAGGGTACCGATGAGCAGTTCTTC.

This chain's CDR3 is CASRLPGAYGYTF. The CDR3 region has the DNA TGTGCCAGCAGGCTCCCAGGGGCATATGGCTACACCTTC. J is TRBJ1-2 and V is TRBV28, with D tentatively TRBD1 (6 bases). The CDR3 is 13 residues long. Trimming removed 6 bases from V and 5 bases from J, with 13 bases in between. The V gene's germline CDR1 is MDHEN and CDR2 SYDVKM.

The chain is built from TRBV5-8 and TRBJ1-4, with D unclear. The CDR3 has 14 residues. The V end was cut by 0 bases, the J end by 5 bases, with 8 bases between. Per germline, CDR1 SGHTS and CDR2 YDEGEE. This chain's CDR3 is CASSLGTGNEKLFF. CDR3 coding DNA: TGTGCCAGCAGCTTGGGGACGGGAAATGAAAAACTGTTTTTT. The full variable domain, its missing parts supplied by reference TRBV5-8 and TRBJ1-4, is EAGVTQSPTHLIKTRGQQATLRCSPISGHTSVYWYQQALGLGLQFLLWYDEGEERNRGNFPPRFSGRQFPNYSSELNVNALELEDSALYLCASSLGTGNEKLFFGSGTQLSVL.

This clone was picked up one time. V and J are TRBV3-1 (or the pseudogene TRBV3-2) and TRBJ2-1; D is perhaps TRBD2 (6 bases). CDR1 is LGHDT and CDR2 is YNNKEL in the germline V gene (reference sequence). V was trimmed by 0 bases and J by 0 bases, leaving 9 bases between them. CDR3 size: 16 residues. DNA of the CDR3: TGTGCCAGCAGCCAAGAGGACGGGAGCTCCTACAATGAGCAGTTCTTC. This gives the protein CASSQEDGSSYNEQFF.

The rearrangement links TRBV9 to TRBJ1-3; a weak D match, TRBD1 (6 bases). The CDR3 totals 13 residues. Germline V gives CDR1 SGDLS, CDR2 YYNGEE. V shed 4 bases and J shed 8 bases, with 13 bases lying between them. The CDR3 DNA reads as TGTGCCAGCAGCCCAAAGGGGGGGGACACCATATATTTT. Its translation: CASSPKGGDTIYF.

J is TRBJ2-2 and V is TRBV3-1 (or the pseudogene TRBV3-2), with TRBD2 matching over 7 bases. With V trimmed by 7 bases and J by 4 bases, 12 bases remained unmatched. The germline V gene has CDR1 LGHDT and CDR2 YNNKEL (reference sequence). This CDR3 is 16 amino acids long. The CDR3 nucleotides read TGTGCCAGCACCACACTAGAACGGGGGGTCACCGGGGAGCTGTTTTTT. It codes for CASTTLERGVTGELFF.

As for this clone: The junction does not match germline at one end; this may be a read error. This chain links TRBV7-7 with TRBJ2-1, with D perhaps TRBD2 (6 bases). The germline gives CDR1 SSHAT, CDR2 FNYEAQ (reference sequence). The CDR3 is 15 residues long. The CDR3 sequence is CASSLDTSPPNEQFF. The CDR3 coding sequence is TGTGCTAGCAGCTTAGACACTAGCCCTCCGAATGAGCAGTTCTTC.

The V gene is TRBV28, the J gene TRBJ2-7; 11 bases are a match to TRBD1. The CDR3 has 16 residues. From germline, CDR1 is MDHEN and CDR2 SYDVKM. The V segment lost 0 bases and the J segment 5 bases; nucleotides outside the gene matches: 6. CDR3 DNA sequence: TGTGCCAGCAGTTTATGGGGGACAGGGGGTCGGGACGAGCAGTACTTC. Protein product: CASSLWGTGGRDEQYF.

This clone was detected only a few times. J is TRBJ1-3 and V is TRBV24-1, with no clear D. The CDR3 has 14 amino acids. Trimming shortened V by 4 bases and J by 5 bases, and 11 bases separated the two germline ends. Germline V CDR1 and CDR2: KGHDR, SFDVKD. The CDR3 DNA follows: TGTGCCACCAGTGACCCACGCTATCGAAACACCATATATTTT. It encodes CATSDPRYRNTIYF.

In its sample, this clone was seen once. The chain links TRBV6-5 to TRBJ1-5, with D maybe TRBD1 (6 bases). This CDR3 contains 16 residues. CDR1 and CDR2 (germline): MNHEY, SVGAGI. V lost 2 bases, J lost 0 bases, and 11 bases lay in between. The CDR3 coding sequence is TGTGCCAGCAGTTACCCTGGACAGTATAGCAATCAGCCCCAGCATTTT. It translates to CASSYPGQYSNQPQHF.

V and J are TRBV19 and TRBJ2-5; TRBD2 aligns across 11 bases. V shed 1 base, J shed 2 bases, and the junction held 6 bases outside the gene matches. This CDR3 has 17 residues. Germline V gives CDR1 LNHDA, CDR2 SQIVND (reference sequence). The CDR3 DNA sequence: TGTGCCAGTAGTATAGGTCTAGCGGGAGGTAATCAAGAGACCCAGTACTTC. Its protein product is CASSIGLAGGNQETQYF.

This clone was counted once. V is TRBV30 and J is TRBJ1-1; tentative D call: TRBD1 (5 bases). Germline loops: CDR1 GTSNPN, CDR2 SVGIG (reference sequence). The V end lost 7 bases, the J end lost 0 bases, and 12 bases lay between the germline ends. The length of the CDR3 is 13 residues. CDR3: CASGRAMNTEAFF. Here the CDR3 DNA reads TGTGCCTCCGGCAGGGCCATGAACACTGAAGCTTTCTTT.

This clone was recorded once. This rearrangement joins TRBV19 to TRBJ1-3; 7 bases agree with TRBD1. CDR3 length: 14 residues. Germline assignment: CDR1 LNHDA and CDR2 SQIVND (reference sequence). With V trimmed by 8 bases and J by 2 bases, 6 bases remained unmatched. CDR3: CASRSQGAGNTIYF. The CDR3 DNA reads as TGTGCCAGTCGCTCCCAGGGGGCTGGAAACACCATATATTTT.

V is TRBV20-1 and J is TRBJ1-2, with 11 positions matching TRBD1. Germline values: CDR1 DFQATT, CDR2 SNEGSKA (reference sequence). V shed 4 bases and J 0 bases; nucleotides not matched to a gene: 10. This CDR3 comprises 17 residues. CDR3 nucleotide sequence: TGCAGTGCTATTGACGGGACAGGGGGACCAGCTAACTATGGCTACACCTTC. It specifies CSAIDGTGGPANYGYTF.

The chain carries TRBV5-5 and TRBJ2-5; 9 bases agree with TRBD2. The CDR3 sequence is 16 residues long. Per germline, CDR1 SGHKS and CDR2 YYEKEE (reference sequence). V gave up 7 bases and J gave up 2 bases; unmatched junction bases: 12. The CDR3 sequence: CASGALGLANQETQYF. The CDR3 nucleotides are TGTGCCAGCGGAGCTCTGGGACTAGCAAATCAAGAGACCCAGTACTTC.

The rearrangement uses TRBV7-2 and TRBJ2-5, with 9 positions matching TRBD2. Germline lookup yields CDR1 SGHTA and CDR2 FQGNSA. This CDR3 is built from 16 residues. Trimming cost V 5 bases and J 1 base; bases outside gene matches: 8. Written as DNA, the CDR3 is TGTGCCAGCAGCCCCTGGGTAGCGGGGGCCCAAGAGACCCAGTACTTC. Translating gives CASSPWVAGAQETQYF.

This chain uses TRBV5-6 with TRBJ1-5; tentatively, D is TRBD1 (5 bases). Trimming left V 2 bases short and J 4 bases short, with 13 bases between. The germline CDR1 and CDR2 sequences are SGHDT and YYEEEE. The CDR3 runs 15 residues. This CDR3 is CASSFGQGTNQPQHF. Written as DNA, the CDR3 is TGTGCCAGCAGCTTCGGTCAGGGAACGAATCAGCCCCAGCATTTT.

This clone was seen only once. The CDR3 here is CASIGQATEAFF. The CDR3, as DNA: TGTGCCAGCATAGGACAGGCCACTGAAGCTTTCTTT. The gene calls are TRBV2 and TRBJ1-1; 7 positions agree with TRBD1. V dropped 7 bases and J dropped 4; count of bases not matched to a gene: 3. The CDR3 extends over 12 amino acids. Germline-derived CDR1 and CDR2 are SNHLY and FYNNEI.

The chain combines TRBV5-1 with TRBJ2-7, with D possibly TRBD2 on 5 matching bases. Germline CDR1 reads SGHRS; CDR2 reads YFSETQ. This CDR3 is 13 amino acids long. V was trimmed by 6 bases and J by 1 base, leaving 11 bases between them. This CDR3 is CASNERDSYEQYF. As DNA, the CDR3 is TGCGCCAGCAACGAACGGGATTCCTACGAGCAGTACTTC.

V usage is TRBV20-1 and J usage is TRBJ1-1, with D uncertain. Trimming took off 3 bases at V and 1 base at J, with 15 bases between the two ends. Per the germline V gene, CDR1 is DFQATT and CDR2 is SNEGSKA (reference sequence). CDR3 length equals 15 residues. CDR3 sequence: CSASLPGFENTEAFF. CDR3 nucleotide sequence: TGCAGTGCTAGTCTTCCGGGGTTTGAGAACACTGAAGCTTTCTTT.

This chain links TRBV10-3 with TRBJ2-1, with a possible D match to TRBD2 (6 bases). This CDR3 spans 16 amino acids. Trimming cost V 4 bases and J 7 bases, with 20 bases left between them. Germline lookup yields CDR1 ENHRY and CDR2 SYGVKD. DNA for the CDR3: TGTGCCATCAGTGCGCAGCGGGCGGGATCTGGGAATGAGCAGTTCTTC. This gives the protein CAISAQRAGSGNEQFF.